These T cell receptor delta chains were read from a single sample in a study of human gamma delta and Vdelta1 T cells. Their cognate antigens are unknown. TCRdb re-called the PCR reads via CATT. The table includes roughly 6,000 delta-chain clones, roughly 40% detected once. The sample taken for sequencing was Vdelta1 gamma-delta T cells from blood grown in culture (DOT cells). The source is a human donor in good health. The CDR3 runs from the conserved cysteine through the conserved F or W. The order of the fields is V gene, J gene, CDR3 length, D gene, clone size, CDR3 DNA, CDR3 protein. A D gene is named only where the DNA matches it firmly. The size entry is marked missing in some rows and otherwise reads once, few, many or a size class.

TRDV1	TRDJ1	15	.	few	TGTGCTCTTGGGGAACGGGGCCCTTACACCGATAAACTCATCTTT	CALGERGPYTDKLIF
TRDV1	TRDJ1	23	.	large	TGTGCTCTTGGGGAACCAAGGCCTTCCTACATCACTGGGGGTTTTGCCCGTACCGATAAACTCATCTTT	CALGEPRPSYITGGFARTDKLIF
TRDV1	TRDJ1	18	.	.	TGTGCTCTTGGGGAACTCCTACCGGGGGCCTCGTACACCGATAAACTCATCTTT	CALGELLPGASYTDKLIF
TRDV1	TRDJ1	18	TRDD3	.	TGTGCTCTTGGGGAGGGTACGGTTGTGCTGGGGGACACCGATAAACTCATCTTT	CALGEGTVVLGDTDKLIF
TRDV1	TRDJ1	21	TRDD3	once	TGTGCTCTTGGGGAACTCCACCCTACCGCTGGCTCCTGGGGGCACACCGATAAACTCATCTTT	CALGELHPTAGSWGHTDKLIF
TRDV1	TRDJ1	18	TRDD3	.	TGTGCTCTTGGGGAACTTCCCACTCTGGGGGATAGAACCGATAAACTCATCTTT	CALGELPTLGDRTDKLIF
TRDV1	TRDJ1	20	.	.	TGTGCTCTTGGGGAAGGTGGTGGTCGGTCTTACCTGGGGTACACCGATAAACTCATCTTT	CALGEGGGRSYLGYTDKLIF
TRDV1	TRDJ1	18	TRDD3	few	TGTGCTCTTGGGAAAGGTGGCGGGGATACCCGGTGGACCGATAAACTCATCTTT	CALGKGGGDTRWTDKLIF
TRDV1	TRDJ1	20	TRDD3	.	TGTGCTCTTGGGGAGAGCCCTTCCCCCTCCTGGGGGACGTACACCGATAAACTCATCTTT	CALGESPSPSWGTYTDKLIF
TRAV29/DV5	TRDJ3	18	.	.	.	CSVLLCSKRADHTRQMFF
TRDV1	TRDJ1	22	TRDD3	.	TGTGCTCTTGGGGTCTCCTTCCATACACCTCCGGAGTACTGGGGGATTTCTGGTAAACTCATCTTT	CALGVSFHTPPEYWGISGKLIF
TRDV1	TRDJ1	19	TRDD3	.	TGTTCTCTTGGGGAACTCTCCCTAGCTGGGGGATCGTACACCGATAAACTCATCTTT	CSLGELSLAGGSYTDKLIF
TRDV1	TRDJ1	21	TRDD3	.	TGTGCTCTTGGGGAATCCCGGCCTTCCTTTACTGGGGGATATGATGACGATAAACTCATCTTT	CALGESRPSFTGGYDDDKLIF
TRDV1	TRDJ1	26	TRDD3	few	TGTGCTCTTGGGGACATGCGGCCTTCCTACCTTCGTACTGGGGGATACGGGACCATTGACACCGATAAACTCATCTTT	CALGDMRPSYLRTGGYGTIDTDKLIF
TRDV1	TRDJ1	19	.	few	TGTGCTCTTGGGGAAGAGGTCGGCCCCCGGAGCGGTGACACCGATAAACTCATCTTT	CALGEEVGPRSGDTDKLIF
TRDV1	TRDJ1	23	TRDD3	.	TGTGCTCTTGGGGAACAATCTTCCTTAACCCCACTGGGGGACCGGGGGTACACCGATAAACTCATCTTT	CALGEQSSLTPLGDRGYTDKLIF
TRDV1	TRDJ1	15	.	few	TGTGCTCTTGGGGAACCATCCCCCCCCCTCGTGAAACTCATCTTT	CALGEPSPPLVKLIF
TRDV1	TRDJ2	19	TRDD3	few	TGTGCTCTTGGGGAACCTCCCCTGGGGGATACGCCAATGACAGCACAACTCTTCTTT	CALGEPPLGDTPMTAQLFF
TRDV1	TRDJ1	17	TRDD3	medium-sized	TGTGCTCTTGGGGAACTTACACTGGGGGATTCTACCGATAAACTCATCTTT	CALGELTLGDSTDKLIF
TRDV1	TRDJ4	21	TRDD3	.	TGTGCTCTTGGGGAGAAAGGCCTTCCTAGTAGCTTGGGGGATACCCGCAGACCCCTGATCTTT	CALGEKGLPSSLGDTRRPLIF
TRDV1	TRDJ1	20	TRDD3	few	TGTGCTCTTGGGGAATCGCCTTCCTACCGTGGGGGATACGGCACCGATAAACTCATCTTT	CALGESPSYRGGYGTDKLIF
TRDV1	TRDJ1	18	.	few	TGTGCTCTTGGGGAACGTCTCTTGGGGGGTTACATGGGGCCCAAACTCATCTTT	CALGERLLGGYMGPKLIF
TRDV1	TRDJ1	23	TRDD3	few	TGTGCTCTTGGGGAAAACCTCCTACCCTTACTGGGGGATACCCCTAGGAACACCGATAAACTCATCTTT	CALGENLLPLLGDTPRNTDKLIF
TRDV1	TRDJ1	20	.	few	TGTGCTCTTGGGGAACCGCAGTCCCCCTTTCCTTGGGGCAGGGGCGATAAACTCATCTTT	CALGEPQSPFPWGRGDKLIF
TRDV1	TRDJ1	23	.	.	TGTGCTCTTGGGGAAGCAGACCCGGGAGGTGGGGACCTAACCCCTCAGTACACCGATAAACTCATCTTT	CALGEADPGGGDLTPQYTDKLIF
TRDV1	TRDJ1	23	.	.	TGTGCTCTTGGGGACACGTACCTTCCTACGTCACCCCTGTGGGGATACGGTACCGATAAACTCATCTTT	CALGDTYLPTSPLWGYGTDKLIF
TRDV1	TRDJ1	23	TRDD3	few	TGTGCTCTTGGGGAAAGCCCCTTCCTAGAAAAGTACGCTGGGGGATACTTTTCCGATAAACTCATCTTT	CALGESPFLEKYAGGYFSDKLIF
TRDV1	TRDJ1	18	TRDD3	few	TGTGCTCTGGCCGTCAGGGTTACTGGGGGATCGTACACCGATAAACTCATCTTT	CALAVRVTGGSYTDKLIF
TRDV1	TRDJ1	20	TRDD3	.	TGTGCTCTTGGGGAACGAGATACTGGGGGGGGGTATTTATACACCGATAAACTCATCTTT	CALGERDTGGGYLYTDKLIF
TRDV1	TRDJ1	18	.	.	TGTGCTCTTGGGGAACTTGGGACTTGGCGGAGGTCCACCGATAAACTCATCTTT	CALGELGTWRRSTDKLIF
TRDV2	TRDJ1	15	.	few	TGTGCCTGTGACACGGCTGGGCCTTACACCGATAAACTCATCTTT	CACDTAGPYTDKLIF
TRDV1	TRDJ1	17	.	.	TGTGCTCTTGGGGAGCCTACAAGTCAGGTATGGGCCGATAAACTCATCTTT	CALGEPTSQVWADKLIF
TRDV3	TRDJ1	21	TRDD3	few	TGTGCCTCCCCCCCTGCGAGGATGACACTGGGGGATTTGTTTGTCACCGATAAACTCATCTTT	CASPPARMTLGDLFVTDKLIF
TRDV1	TRDJ1	19	TRDD3	.	TGTGCTCTTGGGGAATCCTTGGCCAATCGGGGATACGGCACCGATAAACTCATCTTT	CALGESLANRGYGTDKLIF
TRDV1	TRDJ1	21	TRDD3	.	TGTGCTCTTGGGGAGCCCCCTACGTCTAGGTACTGGGGGATTCACACCGATAAACTCATCTTT	CALGEPPTSRYWGIHTDKLIF
TRDV1	TRDJ1	22	TRDD3	few	TGTGCTCTTGGGGAACTATGGGGGATACGGCACGAATGGGTTGGGAACACCGATAAACTCATCTTT	CALGELWGIRHEWVGNTDKLIF
TRDV1	TRDJ1	19	.	.	TGTGCTCTTGGGGAACTTAAGCTTCCAGGGGACCTCGACACCGATAAACTCATCTTT	CALGELKLPGDLDTDKLIF
TRDV1	TRDJ1	23	.	.	TGTGCTCTTGGGGAACTAGCTGTTGGTCCTACGAACTGGGGAGTTATGTACACCGATAAACTCATCTTT	CALGELAVGPTNWGVMYTDKLIF
TRDV1	TRDJ1	22	TRDD3	.	TGTGCTCTTGGGGAACGGCCTACTCCCCCATTTCTGGGGGCCCCGAGGGACGATAAACTCATCTTT	CALGERPTPPFLGAPRDDKLIF
TRDV1	TRDJ1	18	TRDD3	.	TGTGCTCTTGGGACTAGGGGGATAACCCCTAATTACACCGATAAACTCATCTTT	CALGTRGITPNYTDKLIF
TRDV1	TRDJ1	19	TRDD3	.	TGTGCTCTTGGGGAACGAAGGCCCTTACAGGGGGGATACACCGATAAACTCATCTTT	CALGERRPLQGGYTDKLIF
TRDV1	TRDJ1	20	TRDD3	.	TGTGCTCTTGGGGAACCGTCTTCCACATACTGGGGGTTGAACACCGATAAACTCATCTTT	CALGEPSSTYWGLNTDKLIF
TRDV1	TRDJ1	19	TRDD2	.	TGTGCTCTTGGGGTCTCGATTCCTACAGCGGCCTGGTACACCGATAAACTCATCTTT	CALGVSIPTAAWYTDKLIF
TRDV1	TRDJ1	21	.	.	TGTGCTCTTGGGGACCGGCCTTCCACGCAATCTTGGGGGTTTTACACCGATAAACTCATCTTT	CALGDRPSTQSWGFYTDKLIF
TRAV29/DV5	TRDJ1	25	.	.	.	CSVLLCSKRSAFLRVGGPYTDKLIF
TRDV1	TRDJ1	19	.	.	TGTGCTCTTGGGGAACTAGAGGGGAGAGGCCGGTGGTACACCGATAAACTCATCTTT	CALGELEGRGRWYTDKLIF
TRDV1	TRDJ1	16	TRDD3	.	TGTGCTCTTGGTGGATGTGGGATACCGGATACCGATAAACTCATCTTT	CALGGCGIPDTDKLIF
TRDV1	TRDJ1	21	TRDD3	few	TGTGCTCTTGTCGAGTATTTTCGTACTTACTGGGGAGCACTCCACACCGATAAACTCATCTTT	CALVEYFRTYWGALHTDKLIF
TRDV1	TRDJ1	19	TRDD3	few	TGTGCTCTTGGGGTACTGCTACGCTGGGGGACCCCGTACACCGATAAACTCATCTTT	CALGVLLRWGTPYTDKLIF
TRDV1	TRDJ1	22	TRDD3	medium-sized	TGTGCTCTTGGGGCCATCGCCCTTCCGGGATTATACTGGGGGAAATACACCGATAAACTCATCTTT	CALGAIALPGLYWGKYTDKLIF
TRDV1	TRDJ1	18	.	.	TGTGCTCTTGGGGAACGGCGCCTTCCATACCAGTACACCGATAAACTCATCTTT	CALGERRLPYQYTDKLIF
TRDV1	TRDJ1	17	TRDD3	.	TGTGCTCTACGACTGCCGTCCTTACTGGGGGATACTAATAAACTCATCTTT	CALRLPSLLGDTNKLIF
TRDV1	TRDJ1	22	TRDD3	.	TGTGCTCTTGGGGGGCGGACCCCGGAAACTCGGGCGCGGGATACATGGACCGATAAACTCATCTTT	CALGGRTPETRARDTWTDKLIF
TRDV1	TRDJ1	23	TRDD3	.	TGTGCTCTTGGGGAACTTCTAGTGGCTACTGGATACTGGGGGATACGGAGGACCGATAAACTCATCTTT	CALGELLVATGYWGIRRTDKLIF
TRDV1	TRDJ1	22	TRDD3	once	TGTGCTCTTGGGGAACTTCATCAAACTTACTGGGGGATACCGGAATACACCGATAAACACATCTTT	CALGELHQTYWGIPEYTDKHIF